Reported below is one T cell receptor (beta chain). Compared with germline, one end of the junction differs, possibly owing to a read error. The data belong to a study of T cells in Graves' hyperthyroidism and ophthalmopathy. TCR beta CDR3 region amplification was performed from RNA transcripts. HTBI primers were employed in a first-round RT-PCR of the TCR CDR3. TCRdb re-called the multiplex PCR reads with MiXCR, one entry per CDR3 protein. The sample includes about 640,000 distinct CDR3 sequences, 20% to 25% of them seen just once. CDR1 is SGHRS and CDR2 is YFSETQ in the germline V gene. This CDR3 region has 12 residues.

The clonotype was recovered from a young man with Graves' ophthalmopathy. The chain is built from TRBV5-1 and TRBJ1-2, with a tentative D call TRBD1 (5 bases). Source material: blood. The CDR3 region is CASSAGTFGYTF. CDR3 coding DNA: TGTGCCAGCAGCGCGGGGACCTTCGGCTACACCTTC. Drawing the rest from reference TRBV5-1 and TRBJ1-2, the complete variable domain is KAGVTQTPRYLIKTRGQQVTLSCSPISGHRSVSWYQQTPGQGLQFLFEYFSETQRNKGNFPGRFSGRQFSNSRSEMNVSTLELGDSALYLCASSAGTFGYTFGSGTRLTVV.